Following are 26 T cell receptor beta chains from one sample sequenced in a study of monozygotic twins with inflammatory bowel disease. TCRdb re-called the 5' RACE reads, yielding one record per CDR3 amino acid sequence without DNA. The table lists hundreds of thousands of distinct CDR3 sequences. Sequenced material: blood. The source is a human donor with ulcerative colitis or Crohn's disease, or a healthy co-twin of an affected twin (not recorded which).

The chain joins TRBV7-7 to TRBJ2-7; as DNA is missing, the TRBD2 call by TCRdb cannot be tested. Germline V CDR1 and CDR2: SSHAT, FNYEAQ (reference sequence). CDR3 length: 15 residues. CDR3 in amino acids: CASSPGVAVTGEQYF.

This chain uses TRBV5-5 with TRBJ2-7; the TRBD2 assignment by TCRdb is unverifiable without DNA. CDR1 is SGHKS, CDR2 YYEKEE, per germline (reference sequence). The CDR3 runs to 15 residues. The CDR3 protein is CASSRTSGGAFEQYF.

The CDR3 loop is CASSERAPLAGEGTYNEQFF. The genes are TRBV2 and TRBJ2-1; the TCRdb call, TRBD2, lacks DNA for checking. Germline V CDR1 and CDR2: SNHLY, FYNNEI. The CDR3 is 20 amino acids. Full variable domain (remainder filled in from reference TRBV2 and TRBJ2-1): EPEVTQTPSHQVTQMGQEVILRCVPISNHLYFYWYRQILGQKVEFLVSFYNNEISEKSEIFDDQFSVERPDGSNFTLKIRSTKLEDSAMYFCASSERAPLAGEGTYNEQFFGPGTRLTVL.

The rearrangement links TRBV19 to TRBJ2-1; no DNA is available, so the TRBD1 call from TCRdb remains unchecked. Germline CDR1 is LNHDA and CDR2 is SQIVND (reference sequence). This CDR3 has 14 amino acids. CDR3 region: CASRARGGQNEQFF.

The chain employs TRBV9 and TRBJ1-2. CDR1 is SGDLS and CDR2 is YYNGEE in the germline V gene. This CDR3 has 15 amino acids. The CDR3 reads CASSVGEGFGYGYTF.

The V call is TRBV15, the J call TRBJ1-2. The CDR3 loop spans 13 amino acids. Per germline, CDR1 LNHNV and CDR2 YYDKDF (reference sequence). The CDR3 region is CATSRGGSYGYTF.

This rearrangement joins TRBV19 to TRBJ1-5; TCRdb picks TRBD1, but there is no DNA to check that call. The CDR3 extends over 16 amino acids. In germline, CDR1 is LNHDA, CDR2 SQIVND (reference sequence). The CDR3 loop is CASSVGGWYSNQPQHF.

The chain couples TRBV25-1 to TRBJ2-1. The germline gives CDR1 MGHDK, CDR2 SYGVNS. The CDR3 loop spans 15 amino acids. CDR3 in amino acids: CASSEPAGAHNEQFF.

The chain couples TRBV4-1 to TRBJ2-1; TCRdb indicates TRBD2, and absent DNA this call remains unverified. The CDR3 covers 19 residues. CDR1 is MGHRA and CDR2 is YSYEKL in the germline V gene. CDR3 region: CASSQDSAGGTQRKNEQFF.

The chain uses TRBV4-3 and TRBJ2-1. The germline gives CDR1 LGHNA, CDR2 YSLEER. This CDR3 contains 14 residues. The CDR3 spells CASSQDWGYNEQFF.

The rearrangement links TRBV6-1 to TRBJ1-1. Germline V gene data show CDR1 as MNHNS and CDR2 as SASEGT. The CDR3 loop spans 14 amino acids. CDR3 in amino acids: CASSEGSLNTEAFF.

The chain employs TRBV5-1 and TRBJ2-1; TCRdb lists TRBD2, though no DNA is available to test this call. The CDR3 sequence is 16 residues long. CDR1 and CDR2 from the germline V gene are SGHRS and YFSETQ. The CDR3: CASSLRAGGKNNEQFF. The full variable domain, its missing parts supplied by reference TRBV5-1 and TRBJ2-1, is KAGVTQTPRYLIKTRGQQVTLSCSPISGHRSVSWYQQTPGQGLQFLFEYFSETQRNKGNFPGRFSGRQFSNSRSEMNVSTLELGDSALYLCASSLRAGGKNNEQFFGPGTRLTVL.

This CDR3 is CASSFAPGPSNTGELFF. The V gene is TRBV5-5, the J gene TRBJ2-2; TCRdb outputs TRBD1, but without DNA this stays unchecked. Looked up from germline, CDR1 is SGHKS and CDR2 is YYEKEE (reference sequence). The CDR3 extends over 17 amino acids.

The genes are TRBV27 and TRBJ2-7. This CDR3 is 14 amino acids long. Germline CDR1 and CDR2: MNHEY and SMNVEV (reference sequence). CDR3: CASSPRTIGPEQYF.

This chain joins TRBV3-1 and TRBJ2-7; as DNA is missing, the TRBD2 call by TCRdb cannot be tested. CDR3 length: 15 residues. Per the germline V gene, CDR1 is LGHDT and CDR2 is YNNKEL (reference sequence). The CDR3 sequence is CASSPDPGGVYEQYF.

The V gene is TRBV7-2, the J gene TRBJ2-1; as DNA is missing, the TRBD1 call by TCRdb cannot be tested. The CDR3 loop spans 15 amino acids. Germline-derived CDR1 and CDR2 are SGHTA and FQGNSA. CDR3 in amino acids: CASSLQTGEFNEQFF.

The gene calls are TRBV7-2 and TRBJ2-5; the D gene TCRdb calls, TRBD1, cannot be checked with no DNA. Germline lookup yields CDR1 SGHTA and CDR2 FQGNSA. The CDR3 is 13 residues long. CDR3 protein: CASRGQPAETQYF.

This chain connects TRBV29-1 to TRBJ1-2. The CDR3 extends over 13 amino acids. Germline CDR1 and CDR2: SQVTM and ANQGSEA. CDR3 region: CRVGFGGGYGYTF.

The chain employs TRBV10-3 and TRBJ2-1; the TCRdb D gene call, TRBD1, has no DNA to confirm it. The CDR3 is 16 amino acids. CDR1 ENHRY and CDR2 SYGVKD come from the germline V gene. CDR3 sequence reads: CAISPTGTGSYNEQFF.

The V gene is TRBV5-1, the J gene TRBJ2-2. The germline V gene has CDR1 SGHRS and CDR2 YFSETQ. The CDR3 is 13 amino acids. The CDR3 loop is CASSWGTLGELFF.

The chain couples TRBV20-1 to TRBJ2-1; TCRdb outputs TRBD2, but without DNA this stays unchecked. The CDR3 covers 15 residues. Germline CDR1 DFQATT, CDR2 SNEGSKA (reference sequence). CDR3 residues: CSARGPGTNYNEQFF.

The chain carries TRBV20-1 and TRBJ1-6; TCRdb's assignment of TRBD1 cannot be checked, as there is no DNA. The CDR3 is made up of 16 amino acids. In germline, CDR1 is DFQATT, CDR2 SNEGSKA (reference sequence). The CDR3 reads CSARPGTGSGTSPLHF.

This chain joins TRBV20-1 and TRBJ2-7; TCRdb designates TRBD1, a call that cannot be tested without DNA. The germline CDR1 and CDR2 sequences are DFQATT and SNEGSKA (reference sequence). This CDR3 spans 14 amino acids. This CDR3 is CSASNRPSSYEQYF.

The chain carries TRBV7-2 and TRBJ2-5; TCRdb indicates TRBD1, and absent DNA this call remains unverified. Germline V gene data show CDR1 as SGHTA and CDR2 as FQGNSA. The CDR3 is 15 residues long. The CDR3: CASSFWQGIGETQYF.

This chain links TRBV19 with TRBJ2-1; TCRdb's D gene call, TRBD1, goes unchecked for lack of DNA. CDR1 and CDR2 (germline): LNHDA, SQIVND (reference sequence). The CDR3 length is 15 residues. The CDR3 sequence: CASIRTGGLPNEQFF.

The CDR3 sequence: CASSMPGLEEKLFF. This sequence joins TRBV19 and TRBJ1-4; TCRdb names TRBD1, which stays unverified in the absence of DNA. The CDR3 spans 14 residues. Looked up from germline, CDR1 is LNHDA and CDR2 is SQIVND (reference sequence).